This entry lists 20 T cell receptor beta chains sequenced from one sample in a study of T cell responses to AZD1222 COVID-19 vaccine (dated by TCRdb to the early 2020s). Library preparation used the immunoSEQ multiplex PCR assay. TCRdb mirrors the immuneACCESS table, restricted to in-frame sequences. Some clones are absent from its copies; in checked studies, under half trace to an unresolved V gene, and the reason for the others is unknown. Across this sample there are tens of thousands of clones, with around 81% seen only once. Together, the top ten hold about 20% of the sample. The meaning of the sample's time point label: baseline before first vaccination. Sequencing used peripheral blood, obtained on day 0 of AZD1222 vaccination. These receptors all come from an adult in good health.

This clone was seen once. The CDR3 protein is CAWSVRDYQPQHF. Written as DNA, the CDR3 is TGTGCCTGGAGTGTGAGGGATTATCAGCCCCAGCATTTT. The chain combines TRBV30 with TRBJ1-5, with D hard to call. V lost 0 bases to trimming and J lost 5 bases, with 8 bases between them. The CDR3 loop spans 13 amino acids. The germline gives CDR1 GTSNPN, CDR2 SVGIG (reference sequence).

The chain is built from TRBV7-9 and TRBJ1-3; D might be TRBD1 (5 bases). Germline V gives CDR1 SEHNR, CDR2 FQNEAQ (reference sequence). The CDR3 length is 13 residues. V shed 3 bases and J shed 6 bases, with 9 bases lying between them. As DNA, the CDR3 is TGTGCCAGCAGCTTCGGAGGGGAAAACACCATATATTTT. Translation gives CASSFGGENTIYF.

This clone was seen only once. Other DNA sequences in this specimen translate into the identical CDR3. The chain recombines TRBV7-9 with TRBJ2-3, with TRBD2 matching over 14 bases. CDR1 and CDR2 from the germline V gene are SEHNR and FQNEAQ (reference sequence). The CDR3 totals 17 residues. Unmatched junction bases numbered 7, after V lost 5 bases and J lost 3 bases. This CDR3 reads CASSPGLAGARTDTQYF. The DNA for the CDR3 is TGTGCCAGCAGCCCGGGACTAGCGGGAGCGAGGACAGATACGCAGTATTTT.

This sequence joins TRBV29-1 and TRBJ1-1; TRBD1 is a possible D gene (6 bases). Germline CDR1 and CDR2: SQVTM and ANQGSEA. The CDR3 consists of 14 residues. V was cut by 3 bases and J by 4 bases, with 15 bases left in between. CDR3 DNA: TGCAGCGTTGAGGTCGGAGGGGGAGGCACTGAAGCTTTCTTT. Amino acid sequence: CSVEVGGGGTEAFF.

DNA for the CDR3: TGCGCCAGCAGCCCGGGACAGCTCTATAGCAATCAGCCCCAGCATTTT. The encoded protein is CASSPGQLYSNQPQHF. The chain is built from TRBV10-2 and TRBJ1-5; TRBD1 agrees at 7 bases. Germline CDR1 reads WSHSY; CDR2 reads SAAADI. The V and J ends lost 6 bases and 0 bases, in that order; junction bases with no gene match: 8. This CDR3 is 16 amino acids long.

This chain uses TRBV6-2 or TRBV6-3 with TRBJ2-6; perhaps D is TRBD1 or TRBD2 (6 bases each). Germline CDR1 is MNHEY and CDR2 is SVGEGT. The CDR3 spans 18 residues. The germline V and J ends were trimmed by 5 bases and 0 bases, with 17 bases remaining between them. CDR3 region: CASSSLGGLSSGANVLTF. CDR3 DNA sequence: TGTGCCAGCAGTAGCCTAGGGGGGTTGAGCTCTGGGGCCAACGTCCTGACTTTC.

This chain connects TRBV12-3 or TRBV12-4 to TRBJ1-1; D ambiguous. The V gene lost 3 bases and the J gene lost 5 bases, with 7 bases spanning the gap. This CDR3 contains 12 residues. The CDR3 region is CASSFSGTEAFF. CDR3 DNA: TGTGCCAGCAGTTTTTCCGGGACTGAAGCTTTCTTT.

The table lists this clone with a few counts. In DNA form, the CDR3 reads TGCGCCAGCAGTGATTGGACTAGCGGCCAAGAGACCCAGTACTTC. Its translation: CASSDWTSGQETQYF. The chain recombines TRBV10-2 with TRBJ2-5, with 10 bases aligning to TRBD2. After removal of 3 bases from V and 1 base from J, the junction contained 2 bases not matched to a gene. CDR3 length equals 15 residues. Germline-derived CDR1 and CDR2 are WSHSY and SAAADI.

This chain uses TRBV19 with TRBJ1-4; D is possibly TRBD1 (5 bases). Germline lookup yields CDR1 LNHDA and CDR2 SQIVND (reference sequence). The V gene lost 4 bases and the J gene lost 0 bases, with 9 bases spanning the gap. The length of the CDR3 is 15 residues. CDR3 nucleotides: TGTGCCAGTAGTACAGGGAGCTCAACTAATGAAAAACTGTTTTTT. Protein: CASSTGSSTNEKLFF. The variable domain in full, completed from reference TRBV19 and TRBJ1-4, reads DGGITQSPKYLFRKEGQNVTLSCEQNLNHDAMYWYRQDPGQGLRLIYYSQIVNDFQKGDIAEGYSVSREKKESFPLTVTSAQKNPTAFYLCASSTGSSTNEKLFFGSGTQLSVL.

The genes are TRBV11-1 and TRBJ2-7, with no clear D. This CDR3 region has 11 residues. Germline V lookup: CDR1 SGHAT, CDR2 FQDESV (reference sequence). Trimming left V 4 bases short and J 13 bases short, with 14 bases between. The CDR3 spells CASSSGSMRYF. Written as DNA, the CDR3 is TGTGCCAGCAGCTCCGGGTCGATGAGATACTTC. The full variable domain, its missing parts supplied by reference TRBV11-1 and TRBJ2-7, is EAEVAQSPRYKITEKSQAVAFWCDPISGHATLYWYRQILGQGPELLVQFQDESVVDDSQLPKDRFSAERLKGVDSTLKIQPAELGDSAMYLCASSSGSMRYFGPGTRLTVT.

V is TRBV18 and J is TRBJ2-3; no reliable D call. Germline-derived CDR1 and CDR2 are KGHSH and LQKENI. V lost 1 base and J 0 bases, leaving 8 bases between the germline ends. The CDR3 has 15 residues. CDR3: CASSPQTSSTDTQYF. CDR3 coding DNA: TGTGCCAGCTCACCACAGACATCTAGCACAGATACGCAGTATTTT.

The chain has TRBV2 and TRBJ1-2; 10 bases map to TRBD1. V shed 3 bases and J 8 bases; nucleotides not matched to a gene: 6. Germline V gives CDR1 SNHLY, CDR2 FYNNEI. This CDR3 contains 14 residues. CDR3 sequence reads: CASSDRQGADGYTF. The CDR3 DNA sequence: TGTGCCAGCAGTGACAGACAGGGGGCGGACGGCTACACCTTC.

The chain uses TRBV18 and TRBJ1-2, with 8 bases lining up with TRBD1. V shed 3 bases, J shed 8 bases, and the junction held 8 bases outside the gene matches. Per the germline V gene, CDR1 is KGHSH and CDR2 is LQKENI. The CDR3 totals 14 residues. CDR3 nucleotides: TGTGCCAGCTCACCGCGCGACAGGGGCCGGGGCTACACCTTC. Protein product: CASSPRDRGRGYTF.

The chain recombines TRBV5-4 with TRBJ2-5; possible D gene TRBD1, 5 bases. This CDR3 spans 14 amino acids. V lost 2 bases, J lost 2 bases, and 10 bases lay in between. Germline loops: CDR1 SGHNT, CDR2 YYREEE (reference sequence). Here the CDR3 DNA reads TGTGCCAGCAGCTTCAGGGCGAATCAAGAGACCCAGTACTTC. Its translation: CASSFRANQETQYF.

The chain couples TRBV6-5 to TRBJ1-6, with D perhaps matching TRBD1 (6 bases). The V and J ends lost 6 bases and 3 bases respectively, with 12 bases between them. The CDR3 sequence is 15 residues long. Germline values: CDR1 MNHEY, CDR2 SVGAGI. CDR3 region: CASRLRDNYNSPLHF. The CDR3 nucleotides are TGTGCCAGCAGATTACGGGACAACTATAATTCACCCCTCCACTTT.

CDR3 sequence (DNA): TGTGCCAGCAGCCTAGGTATAATGAACACTGAAGCTTTCTTT. This encodes CASSLGIMNTEAFF. The chain combines TRBV9 with TRBJ1-1; D not resolved. The germline V gene encodes CDR1 SGDLS and CDR2 YYNGEE. CDR3 length equals 14 residues. V was shortened by 4 bases and J by 0 bases, with 10 bases between the two germline ends.

The chain recombines TRBV4-1 with TRBJ1-2; no clear D gene. Germline V gives CDR1 MGHRA, CDR2 YSYEKL. This CDR3 contains 14 residues. V was clipped by 1 base and J by 9 bases, with 15 bases between them. CDR3 loop: CASSQGMSAFRYTF. CDR3 nucleotide sequence: TGCGCCAGCAGCCAAGGCATGTCAGCGTTTCGCTACACCTTC.

This clone occurred a few times. The chain employs TRBV2 and TRBJ2-7; D not certain. The CDR3 covers 12 residues. V was trimmed by 3 bases and J by 5 bases, leaving 8 bases between them. The V gene's germline CDR1 is SNHLY and CDR2 FYNNEI. CDR3 protein: CASSDRFHEQYF. As DNA, the CDR3 is TGTGCCAGCAGTGACAGGTTTCACGAGCAGTACTTC.

The rearrangement links TRBV5-5 to TRBJ1-5; weak D call: TRBD1 (6 bases). The germline V and J ends were trimmed by 3 bases and 4 bases, with 23 bases remaining between them. Per germline, CDR1 SGHKS and CDR2 YYEKEE (reference sequence). The CDR3 length is 18 residues. The CDR3, as DNA: TGTGCCAGCAGCTGGGGGCAGGGGCCCTCGCTAAGTAATCAGCCCCAGCATTTT. As protein: CASSWGQGPSLSNQPQHF.

This clone was recorded a few times. The chain combines TRBV7-9 with TRBJ1-1, with a possible D match to TRBD1 (6 bases). CDR3 length: 17 residues. The germline V and J ends were trimmed by 0 bases and 2 bases, with 16 bases remaining between them. Germline loops: CDR1 SEHNR, CDR2 FQNEAQ (reference sequence). As DNA, the CDR3 is TGTGCCAGCAGCTTAGCGCGGGGGGCCCGATTCAACACTGAAGCTTTCTTT. Its protein is CASSLARGARFNTEAFF. The complete variable domain, with remaining parts taken from reference TRBV7-9 and TRBJ1-1, reads DTGVSQNPRHKITKRGQNVTFRCDPISEHNRLYWYRQTLGQGPEFLTYFQNEAQLEKSRLLSDRFSAERPKGSFSTLEIQRTEQGDSAMYLCASSLARGARFNTEAFFGQGTRLTVV.